This T cell receptor (beta chain) came from a study of blood T cells in healthy people across ages. Whole-study results and caveats: Those diversity estimates obtained from one million T cells were thought to be underestimates.

This clonotype has a handful of counts. Its antigen is not known. The germline gives CDR1 SGHTA, CDR2 FQGNSA. The CDR3 has 16 amino acids. Trimming cost V 5 bases and J 1 base, with 18 bases left between them. A second PCR of 7 to 11 cycles used a sample-barcoded 5' primer and a J-beta primer mix. TCRdb used MiXCR to reprocess the 5' RACE reads, holding one entry per CDR3 protein. Of 1.5 million to 2 million distinct CDR3 sequences listed, 25% to 30% are singletons. This chain uses TRBV7-2 with TRBJ2-7, with D possibly called TRBD1 or TRBD2 (7 bases each). This receptor was taken from a woman in her 30s in good health. Sequenced: blood. The CDR3 DNA sequence: TGTGCCAGCAGCCGTTCAGGGGGGGGGCCATCCTACGAGCAGTACTTC. Residues: CASSRSGGGPSYEQYF.